This T cell receptor beta chain appears in the sequencing data of a study of Ad26.COV2.S vaccination and SARS-CoV-2 variants. Study context: Participants got Ad26.COV2.S intramuscularly, once or twice 56 days apart.

The CDR3 is 15 amino acids. Germline CDR1 and CDR2: MNHEY and SMNVEV (reference sequence). Trimming removed 1 base from V and 8 bases from J; junction bases left unmatched: 6. This clone was counted a single time. Treatment: some 20 received Ad26.COV2.S at low or high dose, single or two shots; about five received placebo; per-sample allocation not given. The study sampled participants on day 63 after the first vaccine or placebo injection. The donor's status was that of an adult aged 18-55 years in Boston. This vaccine is an Ad26 vector that expresses the Wuhan-strain SARS-CoV-2 spike. Sequencing was performed with immunoSEQ multiplex PCR; in TCRdb, only in-frame clones are kept and a portion is missing. Of more than 400,000 clones in the sample, roughly 91% were seen once.

The chain couples TRBV27 to TRBJ2-1, with 9 bases identical to TRBD2. This TCR came from a person aged 18-60 years who received the Ad26.COV2.S COVID-19 vaccine or a placebo. The specimen comprised peripheral blood, sampled in a trial of Ad26.COV2.S vaccine versus placebo. The CDR3 sequence: CASSLWGGRADEQFF. CDR3 in DNA: TGTGCCAGCAGTTTATGGGGCGGGAGGGCTGATGAGCAGTTCTTC.